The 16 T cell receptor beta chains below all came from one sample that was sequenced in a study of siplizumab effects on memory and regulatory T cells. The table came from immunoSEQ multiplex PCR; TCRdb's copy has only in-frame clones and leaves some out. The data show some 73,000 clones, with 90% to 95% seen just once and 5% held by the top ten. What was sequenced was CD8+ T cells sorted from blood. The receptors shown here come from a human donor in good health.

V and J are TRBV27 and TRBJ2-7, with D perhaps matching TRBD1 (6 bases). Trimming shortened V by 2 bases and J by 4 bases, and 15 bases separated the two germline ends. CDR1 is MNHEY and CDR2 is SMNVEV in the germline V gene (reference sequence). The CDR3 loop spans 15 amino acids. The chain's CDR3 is CASSLSPGQLYEQYF. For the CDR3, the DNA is TGTGCCAGCAGTTTAAGCCCAGGACAGTTATACGAGCAGTACTTC.

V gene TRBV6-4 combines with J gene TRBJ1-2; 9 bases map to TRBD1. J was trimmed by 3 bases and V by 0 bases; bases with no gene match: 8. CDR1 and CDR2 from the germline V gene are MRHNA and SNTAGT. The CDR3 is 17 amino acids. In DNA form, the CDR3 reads TGTGCCAGCAGTGACTCCGACAGGGGGTCCTTTGACTATGGCTACACCTTC. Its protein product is CASSDSDRGSFDYGYTF.

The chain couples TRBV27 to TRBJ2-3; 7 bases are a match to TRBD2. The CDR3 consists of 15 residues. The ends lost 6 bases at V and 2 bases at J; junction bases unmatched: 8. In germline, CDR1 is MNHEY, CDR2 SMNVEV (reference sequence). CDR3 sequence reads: CASSPLAVSTDTQYF. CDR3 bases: TGTGCCAGCAGCCCCCTAGCGGTATCCACAGATACGCAGTATTTT.

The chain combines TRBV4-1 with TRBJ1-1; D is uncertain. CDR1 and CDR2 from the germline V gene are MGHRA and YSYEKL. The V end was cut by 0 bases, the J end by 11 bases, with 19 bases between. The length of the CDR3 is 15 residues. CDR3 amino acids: CASSQDGGPISGAFF. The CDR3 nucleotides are TGCGCCAGCAGCCAAGATGGCGGACCGATTAGTGGGGCTTTCTTT.

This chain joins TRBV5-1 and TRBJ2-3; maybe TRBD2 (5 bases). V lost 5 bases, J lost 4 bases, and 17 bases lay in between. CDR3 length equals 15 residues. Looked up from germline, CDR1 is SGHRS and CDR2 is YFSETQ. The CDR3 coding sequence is TGCGCCAGCAGTATGACCCGGGGTGGTGCAGATACGCAGTATTTT. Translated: CASSMTRGGADTQYF. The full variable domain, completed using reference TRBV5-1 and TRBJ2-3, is KAGVTQTPRYLIKTRGQQVTLSCSPISGHRSVSWYQQTPGQGLQFLFEYFSETQRNKGNFPGRFSGRQFSNSRSEMNVSTLELGDSALYLCASSMTRGGADTQYFGPGTRLTVL.

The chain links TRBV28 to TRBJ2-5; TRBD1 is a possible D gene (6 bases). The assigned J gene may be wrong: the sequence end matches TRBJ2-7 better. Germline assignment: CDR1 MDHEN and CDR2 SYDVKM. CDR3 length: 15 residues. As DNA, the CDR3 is TGTGCCAGCAGTTTGTCGGCAGGGGCCTCCTACGAGCAGTACTTC. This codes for CASSLSAGASYEQYF.

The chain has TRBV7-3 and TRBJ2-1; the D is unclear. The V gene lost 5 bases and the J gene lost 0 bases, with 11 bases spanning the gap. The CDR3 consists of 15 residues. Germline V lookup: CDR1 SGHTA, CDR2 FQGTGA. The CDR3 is CASSDSSDSYNEQFF. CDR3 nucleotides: TGTGCCAGCAGCGACTCGTCCGACTCCTACAATGAGCAGTTCTTC.

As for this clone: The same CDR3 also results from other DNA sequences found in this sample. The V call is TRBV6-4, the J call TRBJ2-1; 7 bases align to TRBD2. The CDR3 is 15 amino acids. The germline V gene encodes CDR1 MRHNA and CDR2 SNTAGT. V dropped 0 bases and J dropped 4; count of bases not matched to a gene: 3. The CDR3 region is CASSDSAGEYNEQFF. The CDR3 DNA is TGTGCCAGCAGTGACTCGGCGGGGGAGTACAATGAGCAGTTCTTC.

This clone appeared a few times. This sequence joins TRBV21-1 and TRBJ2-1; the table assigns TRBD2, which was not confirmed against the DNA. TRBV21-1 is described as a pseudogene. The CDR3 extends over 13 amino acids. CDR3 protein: CASSKGRLAEQFF. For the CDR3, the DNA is TGTGCCAGCAGCAAAGGCCGACTAGCCGAGCAGTTCTTC.

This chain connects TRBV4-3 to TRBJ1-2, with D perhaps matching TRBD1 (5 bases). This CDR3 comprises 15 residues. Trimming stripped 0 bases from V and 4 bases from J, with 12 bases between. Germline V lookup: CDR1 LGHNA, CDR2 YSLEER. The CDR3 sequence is CASSQDTPGLYGYTF. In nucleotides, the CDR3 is TGCGCCAGCAGCCAAGATACCCCGGGGCTCTATGGCTACACCTTC.

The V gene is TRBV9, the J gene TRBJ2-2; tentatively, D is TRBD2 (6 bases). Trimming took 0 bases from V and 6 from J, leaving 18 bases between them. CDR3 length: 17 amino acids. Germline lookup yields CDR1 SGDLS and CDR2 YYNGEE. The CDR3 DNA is TGTGCCAGCAGCGTAGCCCAACTCTCTAGCGTCTCCGGGGAGCTGTTTTTT. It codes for CASSVAQLSSVSGELFF.

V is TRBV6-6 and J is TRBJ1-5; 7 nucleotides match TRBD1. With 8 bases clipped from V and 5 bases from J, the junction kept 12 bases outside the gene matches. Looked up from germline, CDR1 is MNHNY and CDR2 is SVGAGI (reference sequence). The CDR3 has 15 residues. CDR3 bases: TGTGCCAGCGAGGAGGTCAGGGGGTTGGATCAGCCCCAGCATTTT. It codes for CASEEVRGLDQPQHF.

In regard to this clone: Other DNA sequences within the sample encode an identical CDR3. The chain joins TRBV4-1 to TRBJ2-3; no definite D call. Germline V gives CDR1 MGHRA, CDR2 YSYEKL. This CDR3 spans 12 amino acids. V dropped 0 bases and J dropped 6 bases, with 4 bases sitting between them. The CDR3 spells CASSQDSDTQYF. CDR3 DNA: TGCGCCAGCAGCCAAGATTCGGATACGCAGTATTTT.

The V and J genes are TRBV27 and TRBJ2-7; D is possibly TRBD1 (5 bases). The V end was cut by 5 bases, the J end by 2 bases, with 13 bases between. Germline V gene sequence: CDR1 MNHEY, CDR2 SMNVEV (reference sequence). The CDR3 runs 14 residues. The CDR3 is CASSPLGQTYEQYF. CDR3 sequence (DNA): TGTGCCAGCAGTCCCCTCGGACAAACCTACGAGCAGTACTTC.

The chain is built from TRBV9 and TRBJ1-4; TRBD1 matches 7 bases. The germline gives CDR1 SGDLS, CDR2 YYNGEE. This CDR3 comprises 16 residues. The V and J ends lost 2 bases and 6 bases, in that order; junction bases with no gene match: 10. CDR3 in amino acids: CASSVWETGADEKLFF. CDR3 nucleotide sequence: TGTGCCAGCAGCGTGTGGGAAACAGGGGCCGATGAAAAACTGTTTTTT.

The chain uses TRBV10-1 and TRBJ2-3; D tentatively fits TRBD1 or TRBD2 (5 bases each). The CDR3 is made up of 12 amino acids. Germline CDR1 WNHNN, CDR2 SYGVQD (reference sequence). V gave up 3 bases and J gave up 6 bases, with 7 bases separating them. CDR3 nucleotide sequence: TGCGCCAGCAGTGACGGGGCGGATACGCAGTATTTT. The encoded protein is CASSDGADTQYF.